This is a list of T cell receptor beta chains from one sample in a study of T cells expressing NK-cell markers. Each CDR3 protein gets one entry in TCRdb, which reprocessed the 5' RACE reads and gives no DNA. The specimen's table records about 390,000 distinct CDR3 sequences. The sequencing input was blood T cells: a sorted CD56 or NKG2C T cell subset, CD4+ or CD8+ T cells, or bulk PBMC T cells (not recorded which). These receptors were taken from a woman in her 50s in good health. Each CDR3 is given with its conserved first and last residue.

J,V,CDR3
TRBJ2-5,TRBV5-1,CASSGTSGRAGGTQYF
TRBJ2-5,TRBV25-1,CASSESRVMETQYF
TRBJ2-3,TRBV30,CAWTRTAKMITDTQYF
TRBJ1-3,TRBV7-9,CASSLTGDGNTIYF
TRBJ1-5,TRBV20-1,CSARVPAKGEDNQPQHF
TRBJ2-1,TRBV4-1,CASSQVRGRGNEQFF
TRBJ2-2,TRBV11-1,CASSLAIGTGRRNTGELFF
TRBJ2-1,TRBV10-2,CASSGGAGAMYEQFF
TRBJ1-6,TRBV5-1,CASSFKDSPLHF
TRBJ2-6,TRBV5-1,CASNPDLFSGANVLTF
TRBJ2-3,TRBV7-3,CASSPIGGALTDTQYF
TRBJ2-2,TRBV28,CASSHSGMYTGELFF
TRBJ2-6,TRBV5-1,CASSLAGTRGSGANVLTF
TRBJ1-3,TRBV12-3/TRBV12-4,CASRLTGPGNTIYF
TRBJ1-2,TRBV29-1,CSVEDNEVSYGYTF
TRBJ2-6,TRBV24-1,CATSGWGPGANVLTF
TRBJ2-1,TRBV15,CATRPAQGSYNEQFF
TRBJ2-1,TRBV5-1,CASSLASLPVEQFF
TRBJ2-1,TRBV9,CASSVGGQGWNEQFF
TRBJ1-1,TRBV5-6,CASSLMVWGDTEAFF
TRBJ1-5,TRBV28,CASRAGARPQHF
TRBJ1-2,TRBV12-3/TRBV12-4,CASSLTTNYGYTF
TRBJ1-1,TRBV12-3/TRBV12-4,CASRDQGLNTEAFF
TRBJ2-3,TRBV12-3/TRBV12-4,CASSPSSSGRADTQYF
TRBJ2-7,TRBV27,CASSLSGRFAYEQYF
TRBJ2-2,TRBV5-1,CASSPTGAGVNTGELFF
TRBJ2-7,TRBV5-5,CASSLLPLAGGTYEQYF
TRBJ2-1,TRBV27,CASSARYRNGPTTVYNEQFF
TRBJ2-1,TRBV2,CASTPGPRFPFF
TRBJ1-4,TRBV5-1,CASGRGGATNEKLFF